A single sample is the source of the 22 T cell receptor beta chains below, sequenced in a study of blood T cell repertoires in COVID-19. TCRdb's copy holds only in-frame clones and misses some; the assay was immunoSEQ multiplex PCR. This sample has tens of thousands of clones, with around 82% found just once. What was sequenced was peripheral blood. All receptors derive from a man aged 80 or over with active or convalescent COVID-19.

This chain joins TRBV19 and TRBJ2-1, with 7 bases matching TRBD1. CDR1 and CDR2 (germline): LNHDA, SQIVND (reference sequence). After removal of 2 bases from V and 3 bases from J, the junction contained 1 base not matched to a gene. The CDR3 length is 14 residues. The CDR3 nucleotides are TGTGCCAGTAGTATAAACAGGGGCTACAATGAGCAGTTCTTC. Residues: CASSINRGYNEQFF.

The chain recombines TRBV3-1 (or the pseudogene TRBV3-2) with TRBJ2-1; D might be TRBD2 (6 bases). There are 15 residues in the CDR3. Germline assignment: CDR1 LGHDT and CDR2 YNNKEL (reference sequence). Trimming stripped 4 bases from V and 4 bases from J, with 14 bases between. The CDR3 DNA follows: TGTGCCAGCAGCCTAACGGGACTGTATTACAATGAGCAGTTCTTC. Protein sequence: CASSLTGLYYNEQFF.

This clone was seen only a few times. The chain recombines TRBV11-2 with TRBJ1-1; 7 positions match TRBD1. The CDR3 has 14 amino acids. In germline, CDR1 is SGHAT, CDR2 FQNNGV. The J segment lost 3 bases and the V segment lost 5 bases, leaving 6 bases of the junction unmatched. The CDR3 loop reads CASSTAGGDTEAFF. CDR3 nucleotide sequence: TGTGCCAGCAGCACCGCAGGGGGTGACACTGAAGCTTTCTTT.

The gene calls are TRBV11-2 and TRBJ1-2; 10 bases map to TRBD1. In germline, CDR1 is SGHAT, CDR2 FQNNGV. The CDR3 consists of 18 residues. Trimming removed 5 bases from V and 4 bases from J; junction bases left unmatched: 16. CDR3 protein: CASSVRDRGVRPLYGYTF. CDR3 coding DNA: TGTGCCAGCAGCGTCCGGGACAGGGGTGTTCGGCCTCTCTATGGCTACACCTTC.

The chain employs TRBV12-5 and TRBJ2-5; TRBD2 matches at 7 bases. V lost 6 bases to trimming and J lost 3 bases; unmatched junction nucleotides: 4. Germline V CDR1 and CDR2: LGHNT, FRNRAP. This CDR3 has 13 residues. CDR3 in amino acids: CASGVRGEETQYF. CDR3 in DNA: TGTGCTAGTGGCGTTCGGGGGGAAGAGACCCAGTACTTC.

This clone was seen a single time. The chain combines TRBV15 with TRBJ2-7; the match to TRBD2 covers 8 bases. The length of the CDR3 is 15 residues. The ends lost 3 bases at V and 0 bases at J; junction bases unmatched: 4. Germline V gives CDR1 LNHNV, CDR2 YYDKDF (reference sequence). CDR3 in DNA: TGTGCCACCAGCAGGCGGGAGGCCCCCTCCTACGAGCAGTACTTC. Amino acid sequence: CATSRREAPSYEQYF.

The chain is built from TRBV7-2 and TRBJ1-1, with no clear D. V shed 1 base and J shed 0 bases, with 6 bases lying between them. Germline-derived CDR1 and CDR2 are SGHTA and FQGNSA. The CDR3 has 14 amino acids. CDR3 coding DNA: TGTGCCAGCAGCTTAGTGCTACTGAACACTGAAGCTTTCTTT. Translated: CASSLVLLNTEAFF.

The chain carries TRBV25-1 and TRBJ1-4; D may be TRBD1 (6 bases). The V gene lost 1 base and the J gene lost 8 bases, with 14 bases spanning the gap. Looked up from germline, CDR1 is MGHDK and CDR2 is SYGVNS. The CDR3 contains 15 residues. The chain's CDR3 is CASSESTGGNEKLFF. In DNA form, the CDR3 reads TGTGCCAGCAGTGAATCGACAGGTGGAAACGAAAAACTGTTTTTT.

The rearrangement links TRBV6-5 to TRBJ1-1; D possibly corresponds to TRBD1 (5 bases). The germline V gene encodes CDR1 MNHEY and CDR2 SVGAGI. The V and J ends lost 5 bases and 2 bases respectively, with 12 bases between them. CDR3 size: 14 residues. The CDR3: CASSRRQLNTEAFF. The CDR3 DNA is TGTGCCAGCAGTCGCCGACAGTTAAACACTGAAGCTTTCTTT.

The J gene is TRBJ1-1, the V gene TRBV5-3, with D maybe TRBD1 (5 bases). TRBV5-3 is assigned to the ORF class and has an uncertain function. The V gene lost 7 bases and the J gene lost 6 bases, with 13 bases spanning the gap. The CDR3 spans 12 residues. CDR3 sequence: CARRGVTAEAFF. CDR3 nucleotides: TGTGCCAGACGGGGGGTGACGGCTGAAGCTTTCTTT.

This clone was seen once. CDR3 sequence (DNA): TGTGCCAGCAGCTCGACAGGGTACACTGAAGCTTTCTTT. Its translation is CASSSTGYTEAFF. The chain employs TRBV7-3 and TRBJ1-1; 7 bases line up with TRBD1. This CDR3 contains 13 residues. Germline V gives CDR1 SGHTA, CDR2 FQGTGA. J lost 3 bases, V lost 4 bases, and 2 bases had no gene match.

The CDR3 region has the DNA TGTGCCAGCAGCCAAACACCGGGAGAGCAGTACTTC. This gives the protein CASSQTPGEQYF. The gene calls are TRBV3-1 (or the pseudogene TRBV3-2) and TRBJ2-7; D is possibly TRBD2 (5 bases). Germline CDR1 reads LGHDT; CDR2 reads YNNKEL (reference sequence). V lost 2 bases to trimming and J lost 7 bases, with 9 bases between them. CDR3 length: 12 residues.

The chain joins TRBV4-1 to TRBJ2-7; 9 nucleotides line up with TRBD1. Trimming took 1 base from V and 6 from J; bases not matched to a gene: 7. The CDR3 has 15 amino acids. Germline lookup yields CDR1 MGHRA and CDR2 YSYEKL. CDR3 sequence: CASSQGWGQGGEQYF. The CDR3 region has the DNA TGCGCCAGCAGCCAAGGATGGGGACAGGGAGGCGAGCAGTACTTC.

V and J are TRBV3-1 (or the pseudogene TRBV3-2) and TRBJ2-7; the match to TRBD2 covers 10 bases. Per germline, CDR1 LGHDT and CDR2 YNNKEL (reference sequence). The CDR3 extends over 18 amino acids. The V gene end was trimmed by 0 bases and the J gene end by 6 bases; junction bases not matched to a gene: 14. CDR3 sequence (DNA): TGTGCCAGCAGCCAAGATTCGGTAGCGGGGGGTATACTGCTCGAGCAGTACTTC. Translating it yields CASSQDSVAGGILLEQYF.

V and J are TRBV5-1 and TRBJ2-2; weak D call: TRBD1 (6 bases). Germline loops: CDR1 SGHRS, CDR2 YFSETQ. This CDR3 has 15 amino acids. The V end lost 1 base, the J end lost 8 bases, and 15 bases lay between the germline ends. This chain's CDR3 is CASSLTPRGSGELFF. The CDR3 DNA is TGCGCCAGCAGCTTGACCCCCAGGGGATCTGGGGAGCTGTTTTTT.

The V gene is TRBV7-3, the J gene TRBJ2-1; 10 nucleotides line up with TRBD1. V lost 6 bases and J lost 7; bases outside the gene matches: 3. Germline assignment: CDR1 SGHTA and CDR2 FQGTGA. The CDR3 runs 13 residues. In DNA, the CDR3 is TGTGCCAGCAGTTCGGACAGGGGGAATGAGCAGTTCTTC. This codes for CASSSDRGNEQFF.

The chain uses TRBV7-9 and TRBJ1-1; 8 bases are shared with TRBD1. The V segment lost 5 bases and the J segment 10 bases; nucleotides outside the gene matches: 15. The CDR3 has 15 amino acids. From germline, CDR1 is SEHNR and CDR2 FQNEAQ (reference sequence). The CDR3: CASSPWTGRLALAFF. The CDR3 DNA reads as TGTGCCAGCAGCCCCTGGACAGGGAGGCTTGCATTAGCTTTCTTT. Together with reference TRBV7-9 and TRBJ1-1, the CDR3 gives the full variable domain: DTGVSQNPRHKITKRGQNVTFRCDPISEHNRLYWYRQTLGQGPEFLTYFQNEAQLEKSRLLSDRFSAERPKGSFSTLEIQRTEQGDSAMYLCASSPWTGRLALAFFGQGTRLTVV.

V usage is TRBV9 and J usage is TRBJ1-2; D gene ambiguous. The CDR3 spans 14 residues. V was pared by 1 base and J by 1 base, with 8 bases between. Per germline, CDR1 SGDLS and CDR2 YYNGEE. The CDR3 DNA reads as TGTGCCAGCAGCGTAAGTTCCAGTAACTATGGCTACACCTTC. As protein: CASSVSSSNYGYTF.

The chain joins TRBV18 to TRBJ1-6; 7 bases align to TRBD1. The germline gives CDR1 KGHSH, CDR2 LQKENI. CDR3 length equals 13 residues. V shed 2 bases and J 12 bases; nucleotides not matched to a gene: 4. The CDR3 DNA sequence: TGTGCCAGCTCACCAGCCAGGGGGGTACCCCTCCACTTT. The encoded protein is CASSPARGVPLHF.

This chain links TRBV5-4 with TRBJ2-5, with D unresolved. Germline CDR1 is SGHNT and CDR2 is YYREEE (reference sequence). The ends were cut back, 0 bases at V and 5 bases at J, with 5 bases in the middle. The CDR3 sequence is 12 residues long. The CDR3 protein is CASSLDQETQYF. In DNA, the CDR3 is TGTGCCAGCAGCTTGGATCAGGAGACCCAGTACTTC.

This chain links TRBV21-1 with TRBJ2-5; TRBD1 is the table's D call, not checked against the DNA. TRBV21-1 is assigned pseudogene status. The CDR3 extends over 15 amino acids. The CDR3 sequence is CASSGGQGVGETQYF. DNA for the CDR3: TGTGCCAGCAGCGGGGGACAGGGAGTTGGAGAGACCCAGTACTTC.

This clone came up once. The rearrangement links TRBV5-1 to TRBJ2-5; tentatively, D is TRBD1 (6 bases). The CDR3 runs to 14 residues. V lost 1 base, J lost 1 base, and 8 bases lay in between. The germline CDR1 and CDR2 sequences are SGHRS and YFSETQ. The CDR3, as DNA: TGCGCCAGCAGCTTGACAGGGATCCAAGAGACCCAGTACTTC. It yields the protein CASSLTGIQETQYF.